This entry describes one T cell receptor beta chain. Its antigen is unidentified. Through 5' RACE with UMI labels, the TRB cDNA libraries were prepared. TCRdb reprocessed the 5' RACE reads, with one entry per CDR3 protein and no DNA. The specimen's table records under 85,000 distinct CDR3 sequences. The source of the sample is a study of CXCR3-negative and CXCR3-positive naive CD8 T cells. Findings of the study overall: Surface CD5 matched across naive subsets, and TRB CDR3 properties served to infer TCR strength. Hydrophobicity of TRB CDR3s was greater in CXCR3-positive naive cells than in CXCR3-negative naive cells.

The CDR3 has 15 residues. CD45RO-CCR7+CD27+CD95- marked naive CD8+ T cells. The specimen was naive CXCR3+ CD8+ T cells from blood. Subset meaning: CD45RO-CCR7+CD27+CD95- naive CD8+ T cells expressing CXCR3 (TNR3+). The V gene is TRBV12-3 or TRBV12-4, the J gene TRBJ2-7; the D call from TCRdb, TRBD1, cannot be confirmed without DNA. The receptor was derived from a human donor in good health. Some clones in this sample may be carry-over from other donors' samples. CDR3 residues: CASSPTGTGSYEQYF.